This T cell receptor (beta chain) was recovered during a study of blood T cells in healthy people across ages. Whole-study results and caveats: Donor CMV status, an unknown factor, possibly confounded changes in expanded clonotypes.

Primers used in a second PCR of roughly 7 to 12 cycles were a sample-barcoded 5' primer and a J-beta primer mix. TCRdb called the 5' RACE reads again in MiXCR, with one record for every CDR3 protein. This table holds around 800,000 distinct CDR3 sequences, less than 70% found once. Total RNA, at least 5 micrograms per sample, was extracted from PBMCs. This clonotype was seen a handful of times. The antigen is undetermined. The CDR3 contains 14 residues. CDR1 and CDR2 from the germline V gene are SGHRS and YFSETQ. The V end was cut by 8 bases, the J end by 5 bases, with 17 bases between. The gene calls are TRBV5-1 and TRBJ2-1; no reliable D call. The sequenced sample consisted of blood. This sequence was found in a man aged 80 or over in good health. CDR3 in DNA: TGCGCCAGTCAACCCCAGTCGGGTAACAATGAGCAGTTCTTC. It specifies CASQPQSGNNEQFF.